Sequencing of this TCR beta chain was carried out in a study of T-cell reconstitution after alpha-beta-depleted transplantation in children. Preparation of the TCRbeta library used unique molecular identifiers. Each CDR3 protein is one row after TCRdb ran MiXCR on the PCR reads. The table lists approximately 300,000 distinct CDR3 sequences, 10% of them singletons. CDR3 length: 11 amino acids. V was shortened by 3 bases and J by 6 bases, with 6 bases between the two germline ends. The TCR sequence derives from a boy under three years old with acute myeloid leukemia, due to receive a stem cell transplant. V and J are TRBV12-3 or TRBV12-4 and TRBJ2-7; the D is unclear. The input for sequencing was PBMCs, taken before TCRalphabeta/CD19-depleted stem cell transplant. This CDR3 is CASSFSPEQYF. The CDR3 coding sequence is TGTGCCAGCAGTTTCTCTCCCGAGCAGTACTTC.